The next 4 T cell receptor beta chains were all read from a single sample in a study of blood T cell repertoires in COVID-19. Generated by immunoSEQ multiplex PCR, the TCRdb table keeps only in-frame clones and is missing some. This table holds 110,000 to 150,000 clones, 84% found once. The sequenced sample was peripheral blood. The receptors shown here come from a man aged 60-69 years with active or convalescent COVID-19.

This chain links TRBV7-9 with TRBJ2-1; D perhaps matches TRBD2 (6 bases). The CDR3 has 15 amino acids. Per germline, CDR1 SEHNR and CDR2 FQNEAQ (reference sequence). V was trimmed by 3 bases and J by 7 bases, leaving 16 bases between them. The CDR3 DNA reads TGTGCCAGCAGCTTTGACGCACTAGCCGCAAATGAGCAGTTCTTC. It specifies CASSFDALAANEQFF.

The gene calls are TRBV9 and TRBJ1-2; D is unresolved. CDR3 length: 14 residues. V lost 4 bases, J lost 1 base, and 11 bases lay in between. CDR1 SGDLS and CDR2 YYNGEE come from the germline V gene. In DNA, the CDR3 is TGTGCCAGCAGCCAGTCGGGGAGTAACTATGGCTACACCTTC. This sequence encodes CASSQSGSNYGYTF.

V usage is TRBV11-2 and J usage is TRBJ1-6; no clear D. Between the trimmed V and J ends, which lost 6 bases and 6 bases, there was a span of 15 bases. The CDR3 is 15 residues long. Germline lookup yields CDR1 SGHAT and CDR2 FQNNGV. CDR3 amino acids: CASRRVSVVNSPLHF. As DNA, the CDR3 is TGTGCCAGCAGACGGGTGTCAGTAGTTAATTCACCCCTCCACTTT.

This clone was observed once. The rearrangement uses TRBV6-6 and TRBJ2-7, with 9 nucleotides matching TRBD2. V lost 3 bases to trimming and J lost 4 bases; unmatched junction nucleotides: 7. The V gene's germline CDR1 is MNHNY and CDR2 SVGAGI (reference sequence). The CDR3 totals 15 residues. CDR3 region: CASSYAGGASYEQYF. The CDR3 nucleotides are TGTGCCAGCAGTTATGCGGGGGGGGCCTCGTACGAGCAGTACTTC.